The rows below give T cell receptor beta chains drawn from one sample of a study of vaccination and CD4 T cells after COVID-19. These receptors' targets are unknown. TCRdb recomputed calls from the PCR reads with MiXCR, one row per CDR3 protein. This sample has 20,000 to 25,000 distinct CDR3 sequences, with 40% to 60% found just once. The specimen sequenced was CD4+ T cells from blood, cultured in vitro. These receptors were taken from a human donor who had recovered from COVID-19. CDR3s include the opening cysteine and the closing phenylalanine or tryptophan. The D gene is left open where the match is weak. Only part of the rows carry a size: once, few, many, or a class if the clone is expanded.

V	size	J	D	DNA	CDR3
TRBV6-1	few	TRBJ1-2	TRBD1	TGTGCTATCAGGGGGTATACTAACTATGGCTACACCTTC	CAIRGYTNYGYTF
TRBV18	NA	TRBJ2-1	NA	TGTGCCAGCTCACCGACCGGGAGCCGGGGAAGGGAGCAGTTCTTC	CASSPTGSRGREQFF
TRBV6-1	NA	TRBJ2-3	NA	TGTGCCAGCAGCATGGACAGCTTCTCTAGCACAGATACGCAGTATTTT	CASSMDSFSSTDTQYF
TRBV6-2/TRBV6-3	NA	TRBJ2-5	NA	TGTGCCAGCATCCAGGGTGGGGGAAAGACCCAGTACTTC	CASIQGGGKTQYF
TRBV28	once	TRBJ2-7	TRBD1	TGTGCCAGCACCCCAGTGGGGCAGGGGGATAACGAGCAGTACTTC	CASTPVGQGDNEQYF
TRBV2	few	TRBJ2-7	NA	TGTGCCAGCAGTCGGGGCCCCTACGAGCAGTACTTC	CASSRGPYEQYF
TRBV24-1	few	TRBJ2-3	TRBD1	TGTGCCACCAGTGAGGCGAGGGGGCTGAATACGCAGTATTTT	CATSEARGLNTQYF
TRBV28	NA	TRBJ2-7	NA	TGTGCCAGCAGCTACTCTCGATACGAGCAGTACTTC	CASSYSRYEQYF
TRBV20-1	few	TRBJ1-4	TRBD1	TGCAGTGCTAGCGGAACAGGGGGCGATGAAAAACTGTTTTTT	CSASGTGGDEKLFF
TRBV11-1	NA	TRBJ1-1	NA	TGTGCCAGCAGCTTTGGGCATGCGGACACTGAAGCTTTCTTT	CASSFGHADTEAFF
TRBV6-1	once	TRBJ1-6	NA	TGTGCCAGTAAGGTGTCAGGGAACAATTCACCCCTCCACTTT	CASKVSGNNSPLHF
TRBV19	NA	TRBJ1-5	NA	TGTGCCAGTACGCGGCAGGGAGAAGTAGGGCAGCCCCAGCATTTT	CASTRQGEVGQPQHF
TRBV11-3	NA	TRBJ2-5	NA	TGTGCCAGCAGCTTAGGTGGTTATTACACGGGAGTCCGTCGTAAAAGCCAAGAGACCCAGTACTTC	CASSLGGYYTGVRRKSQETQYF
TRBV12-3/TRBV12-4	NA	TRBJ1-2	NA	TGTGCCAGCAGTTTAGGAGAAGGTGGCTACACCTTC	CASSLGEGGYTF
TRBV6-1	few	TRBJ2-2	NA	TGTGCCAGCAGTGATGGGGGAACCGGGGAGCTGTTTTTT	CASSDGGTGELFF
TRBV6-2/TRBV6-3	NA	TRBJ2-7	NA	TGTGCCAGCACAAACAAGGCCGAGCAGTACTTC	CASTNKAEQYF
TRBV24-1	NA	TRBJ2-2	NA	TGTGCCACCAGTGACCCGGGGGAATTAACCGGGGAGCTGTTTTTT	CATSDPGELTGELFF
TRBV6-2/TRBV6-3	NA	TRBJ1-2	NA	TGTGCCAGCAGCCCCCCTGGGACACTTAACTATGGCTACACCTTC	CASSPPGTLNYGYTF
TRBV19	NA	TRBJ2-3	NA	TGTGCCAGTGGGGACTTCACAGATACGCAGTATTTT	CASGDFTDTQYF
TRBV28	NA	TRBJ2-3	NA	TGTGCCAGCAGTTTAATTGGGGCGCAGAGCACAGATACGCAGTATTTT	CASSLIGAQSTDTQYF
TRBV11-2	NA	TRBJ2-7	NA	TGTGCCAGCAGCTTAGGTGTAAAAGCCCTCTCCGAGCAGTACTTC	CASSLGVKALSEQYF
TRBV5-1	NA	TRBJ2-1	TRBD2	TGCGCCAGCAGCTTAATCGGACTAGACAATGAGCAGTTCTTC	CASSLIGLDNEQFF
TRBV20-1	NA	TRBJ1-5	NA	TGCAGTGCTAGTCCCTTACGGGGGAATCAGCCCCAGCATTTT	CSASPLRGNQPQHF
TRBV6-2/TRBV6-3	NA	TRBJ1-1	NA	TGTGCCAGCAGCCGGGGGTACGGGGGAAACACTGAAGCTTTCTTT	CASSRGYGGNTEAFF
TRBV20-1	few	TRBJ1-2	NA	TGCAGTGCTAGAGACAGGACCCGAGGCTACACCTTC	CSARDRTRGYTF
TRBV28	NA	TRBJ2-1	TRBD2	TGTGCCAGCGGGGGGGACGGTACCTACAATGAGCAGTTCTTC	CASGGDGTYNEQFF
TRBV10-1	few	TRBJ1-5	NA	TGCGCCAGCAGTGTCTCCCTTGGTCAGCCCCAGCATTTT	CASSVSLGQPQHF
TRBV6-4	few	TRBJ2-3	TRBD2	TGTGCCAGCAGTGACTCGACTAGCTCAGGAGATACGCAGTATTTT	CASSDSTSSGDTQYF
TRBV7-2	few	TRBJ1-1	NA	TGTGCCAGCAGAAGACAGAACACTGAAGCTTTCTTT	CASRRQNTEAFF
TRBV20-1	NA	TRBJ2-3	TRBD2	TGCAGTGCTAGATGGGGACTAGCGGGAGCAAATACGCAGTATTTT	CSARWGLAGANTQYF